This TCR beta chain was obtained from a study of T-cell reconstitution after alpha-beta-depleted transplantation in children. Unique molecular identifiers tagged the TCRbeta library. TCRdb re-called the PCR reads through MiXCR, storing one row per CDR3 protein. This sample yields 500,000 or so distinct CDR3 sequences, of which 30% to 35% are seen a single time; 2% to 3% belongs to the top ten. CDR1 and CDR2 from the germline V gene are SGHAT and FQDESV (reference sequence). The CDR3 is 15 amino acids. The V end was cut by 5 bases, the J end by 9 bases, with 20 bases between. The sample in question was PBMCs from the stem cell graft donor, obtained from the stem cell graft. The sequence was collected from a human donor who donated a stem cell graft to a child with aplastic anemia. The chain recombines TRBV11-1 with TRBJ1-5; D is uncertain. For the CDR3, the DNA is TGTGCCAGCAGCCGCGCAGGAGGTTTGATTGGGCCCCAGCATTTT. Amino acids: CASSRAGGLIGPQHF.